This T cell receptor (beta chain) was found in a study of T cells in Graves' hyperthyroidism and ophthalmopathy. Overall study context: Pretreatment peripheral blood was obtained at initial diagnosis. Study-level findings and limits: A median around 6.4 months before onset, the model predicted ophthalmopathy. Among clonotypes expanded in thyroid above 0.001, most were also found in blood.

With respect to this clonotype: The antigen is not known.

Germline CDR1 reads LGHNA; CDR2 reads YSLEER. V lost 2 bases and J lost 3; bases outside the gene matches: 5. The CDR3 sequence is 16 residues long. TCR beta CDR3 regions were amplified from RNA. Primed by the HTBI set, a first-round RT-PCR was run on the TCR CDR3. TCRdb processed the multiplex PCR reads anew with MiXCR; each CDR3 protein has one entry. There are 600,000 or so distinct CDR3 sequences in the sample; approximately 15% occur only once, and 12% lies in the top ten. Uncontrolled infection, other autoimmune disease, pregnancy or lactation disqualified patients from enrolment. The chain couples TRBV4-3 to TRBJ2-7, with 12 nucleotides matching TRBD2. The TCR sequence derives from a woman aged 45-59 years with Graves' ophthalmopathy. Source material: blood. Here the CDR3 DNA reads TGCGCCAGCAGCCAAACCGGGACTAGCGGGTTCTACGAGCAGTACTTC. It translates to CASSQTGTSGFYEQYF.